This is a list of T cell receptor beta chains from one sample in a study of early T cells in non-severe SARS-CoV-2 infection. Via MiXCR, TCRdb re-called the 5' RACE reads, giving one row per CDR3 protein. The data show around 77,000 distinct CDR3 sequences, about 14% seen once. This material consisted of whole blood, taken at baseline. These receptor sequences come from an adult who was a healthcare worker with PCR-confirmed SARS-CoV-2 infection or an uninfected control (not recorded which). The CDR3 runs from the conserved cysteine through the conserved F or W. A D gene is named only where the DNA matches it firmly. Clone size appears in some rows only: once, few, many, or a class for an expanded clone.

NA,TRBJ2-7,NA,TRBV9,CASSVVVPSSLGEQYF,TGTGCCAGCAGCGTAGTAGTCCCCTCATCTTTAGGGGAGCAGTACTTC
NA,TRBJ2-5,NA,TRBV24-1,CATSDSRGRQETQYF,TGTGCCACCAGTGATTCCCGAGGGAGACAAGAGACCCAGTACTTC
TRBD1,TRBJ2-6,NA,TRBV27,CASSFVHGQVSSGANVLTF,TGTGCCAGCAGTTTCGTCCACGGACAGGTTAGCTCTGGGGCCAACGTCCTGACTTTC
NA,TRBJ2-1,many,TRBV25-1,CASSEGHYNEQFF,TGTGCCAGCAGTGAAGGCCACTACAATGAGCAGTTCTTC
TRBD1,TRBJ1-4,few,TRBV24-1,CATSDSGQGPTNEKLFF,TGTGCCACCAGTGATTCCGGACAGGGGCCAACTAATGAAAAACTGTTTTTT
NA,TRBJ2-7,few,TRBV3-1,CASSQVTNEQYF,TGTGCCAGCAGCCAAGTTACGAACGAGCAGTACTTC
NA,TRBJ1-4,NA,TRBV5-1,CASSRTATNEKLFF,TGCGCCAGCAGCCGGACAGCAACTAATGAAAAACTGTTTTTT
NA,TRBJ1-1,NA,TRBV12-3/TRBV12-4,CASSLGMRNTEAFF,TGTGCCAGCAGTTTAGGCATGAGAAACACTGAAGCTTTCTTT
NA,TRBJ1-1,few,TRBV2,CASSDPDSNTEAFF,TGTGCCAGCAGTGACCCGGACTCGAACACTGAAGCTTTCTTT
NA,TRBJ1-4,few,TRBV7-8,CASSLYGATNEKLFF,TGTGCCAGCAGCTTGTACGGTGCAACTAATGAAAAACTGTTTTTT
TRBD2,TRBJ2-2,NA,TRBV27,CASSLVSGRAGGELFF,TGTGCCAGCAGTCTAGTTAGCGGGAGGGCTGGCGGGGAGCTGTTTTTT
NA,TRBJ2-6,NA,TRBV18,CASKSGAGANVLTF,TGTGCCAGTAAAAGCGGAGCTGGGGCCAACGTCCTGACTTTC
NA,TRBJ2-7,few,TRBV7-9,CASSSLLGAGQYF,TGTGCCAGCAGCTCCCTCCTGGGGGCAGGGCAGTACTTC
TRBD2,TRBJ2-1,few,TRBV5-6,CASRWGLADDNEQFF,TGTGCCAGCAGGTGGGGACTAGCGGACGACAATGAGCAGTTCTTC
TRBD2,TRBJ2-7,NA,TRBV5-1,CASSRTSGRYEQYF,TGCGCCAGCAGCAGGACTAGCGGGCGGTACGAGCAGTACTTC
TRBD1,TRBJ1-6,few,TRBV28,CASRDFGTVYNSPLHF,TGTGCCAGCAGGGATTTCGGGACAGTCTATAATTCACCCCTCCACTTT
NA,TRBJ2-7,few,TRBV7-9,CASSLSGAGAPYEQYF,TGTGCCAGCAGCCTGTCCGGCGCAGGCGCTCCCTACGAGCAGTACTTC
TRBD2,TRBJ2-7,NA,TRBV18,CASSQTSGSNYEQYF,TGTGCCAGCTCACAAACTAGCGGGAGCAACTACGAGCAGTACTTC
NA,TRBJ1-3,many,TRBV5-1,CASSINSGNTIYF,TGCGCCAGCAGTATCAACTCTGGAAACACCATATATTTT
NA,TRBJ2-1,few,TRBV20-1,CSARPQLDHNEQFF,TGCAGTGCTAGGCCCCAGTTGGATCACAATGAGCAGTTCTTC
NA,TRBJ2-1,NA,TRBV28,CASSSPAEAARDEQFF,TGTGCCAGCAGTTCCCCCGCCGAGGCCGCCAGGGATGAGCAGTTCTTC
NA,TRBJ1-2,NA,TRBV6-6,CASSYGAGGDYGYTF,TGTGCCAGCAGTTATGGGGCCGGGGGCGACTATGGCTACACCTTC
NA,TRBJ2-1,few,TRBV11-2,CASSPTQGNYNEQFF,TGTGCCAGCAGCCCGACTCAAGGCAATTACAATGAGCAGTTCTTC
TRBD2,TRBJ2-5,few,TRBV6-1,CASILQAGTQETQYF,TGTGCCAGCATTCTACAAGCGGGGACCCAAGAGACCCAGTACTTC
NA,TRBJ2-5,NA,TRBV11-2,CASSLTEGRIETQYF,TGTGCCAGCAGCCTTACGGAGGGGAGGATAGAGACCCAGTACTTC
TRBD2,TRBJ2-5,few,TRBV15,CATSPPGSSGGYETQYF,TGTGCCACCAGCCCTCCGGGATCGAGCGGGGGCTACGAGACCCAGTACTTC
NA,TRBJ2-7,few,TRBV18,CASSPQGSGYEQYF,TGTGCCAGCTCACCGCAGGGTTCGGGTTACGAGCAGTACTTC
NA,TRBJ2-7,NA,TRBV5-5,CASSSRPGTYEQYF,TGTGCCAGCAGCTCCCGACCGGGTACCTACGAGCAGTACTTC
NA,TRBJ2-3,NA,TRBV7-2,CASSLEGFRGGDTQYF,TGTGCCAGCAGCTTAGAAGGGTTTAGAGGAGGAGATACGCAGTATTTT
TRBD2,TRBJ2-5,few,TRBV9,CASSVPGLAGRQTQYF,TGTGCCAGCAGCGTACCGGGACTAGCGGGAAGGCAGACCCAGTACTTC
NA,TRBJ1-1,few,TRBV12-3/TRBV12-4,CASSFRGGTEAFF,TGTGCCAGCAGTTTTCGGGGGGGGACTGAAGCTTTCTTT
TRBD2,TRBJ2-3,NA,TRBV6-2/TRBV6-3,CASSYSQTSYGTDTQYF,TGTGCCAGCAGTTACTCCCAGACTAGCTACGGCACAGATACGCAGTATTTT
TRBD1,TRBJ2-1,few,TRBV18,CASSPQGEISYNEQFF,TGTGCCAGCTCACCCCAGGGGGAAATCTCCTACAATGAGCAGTTCTTC
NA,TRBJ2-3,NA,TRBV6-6,CASSYTGMGTQYF,TGTGCCAGCAGTTACACAGGGATGGGTACGCAGTATTTT
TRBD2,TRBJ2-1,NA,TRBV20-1,CSARDVRLAGGNNEQFF,TGCAGTGCTAGAGATGTTAGGCTAGCGGGAGGCAACAATGAGCAGTTCTTC
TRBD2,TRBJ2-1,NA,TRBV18,CASSPTSGGNEQFF,TGTGCCAGCTCCCCCACTAGCGGGGGCAATGAGCAGTTCTTC
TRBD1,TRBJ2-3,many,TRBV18,CASSPDRSTDTQYF,TGTGCCAGCTCACCGGACAGGAGCACAGATACGCAGTATTTT
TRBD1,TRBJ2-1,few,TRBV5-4,CASSLTGDSYNEQFF,TGTGCCAGCAGCTTGACAGGGGACTCCTACAATGAGCAGTTCTTC
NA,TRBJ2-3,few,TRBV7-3,CASSALGPVGTDTQYF,TGTGCCAGCAGCGCGCTAGGACCGGTAGGCACAGATACGCAGTATTTT
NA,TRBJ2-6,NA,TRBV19,CASRSQISGANVLTF,TGTGCCAGTAGGTCTCAGATCTCTGGGGCCAACGTCCTGACTTTC
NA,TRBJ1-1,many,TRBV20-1,CSAREGTTNTEAFF,TGCAGTGCTAGAGAAGGGACCACAAACACTGAAGCTTTCTTT
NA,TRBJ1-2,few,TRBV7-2,CASSFFTGNTNYGYTF,TGTGCCAGCAGCTTTTTCACAGGGAATACTAACTATGGCTACACCTTC
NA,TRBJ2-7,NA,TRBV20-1,CSARGGQRAKYEQYF,TGCAGTGCTAGGGGGGGACAAAGGGCCAAGTACGAGCAGTACTTC
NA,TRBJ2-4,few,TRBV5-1,CASSLGGNIQYF,TGCGCCAGCAGCTTGGGAGGAAACATTCAGTACTTC
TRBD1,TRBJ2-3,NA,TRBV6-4,CASSDGTGDTDTQYF,TGTGCCAGCAGTGACGGGACAGGCGACACAGATACGCAGTATTTT
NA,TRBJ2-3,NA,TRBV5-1,CASSPGDRHTQYF,TGCGCCAGCAGCCCGGGGGACAGACATACGCAGTATTTT
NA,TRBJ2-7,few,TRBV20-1,CSARDSFYEQYF,TGCAGTGCCAGGGACTCATTCTACGAGCAGTACTTC
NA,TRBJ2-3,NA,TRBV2,CASDILAGDTQYF,TGTGCCAGCGACATCCTTGCAGGAGATACGCAGTATTTT
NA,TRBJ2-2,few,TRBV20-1,CSAIPSTRDTGELFF,TGCAGTGCTATCCCATCGACCCGGGACACCGGGGAGCTGTTTTTT
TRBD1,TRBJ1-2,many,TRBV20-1,CSAQAGGNYGYTF,TGCAGTGCTCAGGCAGGGGGGAACTATGGCTACACCTTC
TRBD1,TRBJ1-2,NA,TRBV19,CASSMGTDYGYTF,TGTGCCAGTAGTATGGGGACAGACTATGGCTACACCTTC
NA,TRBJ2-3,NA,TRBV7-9,CASSLNSYTDTQYF,TGTGCCAGCAGCTTAAACAGTTACACAGATACGCAGTATTTT
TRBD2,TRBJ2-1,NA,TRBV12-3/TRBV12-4,CASSYTSASYNEQFF,TGTGCCAGCAGTTATACTAGCGCCTCCTACAATGAGCAGTTCTTC